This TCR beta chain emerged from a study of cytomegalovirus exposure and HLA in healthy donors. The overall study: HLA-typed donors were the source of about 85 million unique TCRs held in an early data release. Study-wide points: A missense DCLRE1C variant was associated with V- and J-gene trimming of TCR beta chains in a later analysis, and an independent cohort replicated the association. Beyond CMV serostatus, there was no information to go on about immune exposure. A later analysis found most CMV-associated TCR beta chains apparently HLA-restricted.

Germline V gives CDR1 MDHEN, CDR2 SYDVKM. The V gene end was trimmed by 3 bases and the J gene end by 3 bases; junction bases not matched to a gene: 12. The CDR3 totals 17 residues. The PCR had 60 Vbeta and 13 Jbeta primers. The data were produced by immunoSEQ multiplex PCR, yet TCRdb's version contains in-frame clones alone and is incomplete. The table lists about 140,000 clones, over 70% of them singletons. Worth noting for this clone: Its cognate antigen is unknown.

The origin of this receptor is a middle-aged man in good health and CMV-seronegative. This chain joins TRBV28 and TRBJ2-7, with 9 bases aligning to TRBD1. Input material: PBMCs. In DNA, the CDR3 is TGTGCCAGCAGTTTGCCCCCTGAGGGACAGGGACTCTACGAGCAGTACTTC. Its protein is CASSLPPEGQGLYEQYF.